Shown below are 21 T cell receptor beta chains from a single sample sequenced in a study of cytomegalovirus exposure and HLA in healthy donors. Use of 60 Vbeta and 13 Jbeta primers characterized the PCR. Profiled with immunoSEQ multiplex PCR; TCRdb holds only in-frame clones, not every one. The sample comprises under 250,000 clones, around 76% of which are singletons, and about 1.9% rests with the top ten. The sequencing sample was made of PBMCs. The receptors derive from a man aged 30 to 45 in good health and CMV-seronegative.

The CDR3 region is CASSEPGTGKAFF. The CDR3 nucleotides read TGTGCCAGCAGTGAACCAGGGACAGGTAAAGCTTTCTTT. The chain joins TRBV6-1 to TRBJ1-1, with TRBD1 identical over 8 bases. With 2 bases clipped from V and 9 bases from J, the junction kept 5 bases outside the gene matches. Per germline, CDR1 MNHNS and CDR2 SASEGT. This CDR3 has 13 amino acids.

The chain couples TRBV7-9 to TRBJ1-5, with a weak D call TRBD1 (5 bases). The CDR3 totals 14 residues. Germline V gene data show CDR1 as SEHNR and CDR2 as FQNEAQ (reference sequence). V dropped 1 base and J dropped 6 bases, with 10 bases sitting between them. CDR3 DNA: TGTGCCAGCAGCTTAGATCAGGGCCTTCAGCCCCAGCATTTT. Translation: CASSLDQGLQPQHF.

This clone was counted only a few times. The chain carries TRBV5-1 and TRBJ2-5; 10 bases fit TRBD1. CDR3 length: 14 amino acids. Germline V gives CDR1 SGHRS, CDR2 YFSETQ. The junction had 12 bases not matched to a gene; V was cut back by 4 bases and J by 12 bases. The CDR3 DNA reads TGCGCCAGCAGCCCGGGACAGGGGACACAACGGGAGTACTTC. Protein: CASSPGQGTQREYF.

The chain recombines TRBV28 with TRBJ2-7, with no clear D. Germline CDR1 and CDR2: MDHEN and SYDVKM. The CDR3 covers 12 residues. The V gene lost 7 bases and the J gene lost 2 bases, with 9 bases spanning the gap. The CDR3 nucleotides are TGTGCCAGCACCCTCTCGGCCTACGAGCAGTACTTC. Residues: CASTLSAYEQYF.

CDR3 sequence (DNA): TGTGCCTGGAAAGATACAGGGGGAGCTTTCTTT. It yields the protein CAWKDTGGAFF. The gene calls are TRBV30 and TRBJ1-1; 8 bases are shared with TRBD1. J gave up 10 bases and V 4 bases, and 5 bases lay outside the gene matches. This CDR3 has 11 residues. CDR1 is GTSNPN and CDR2 is SVGIG in the germline V gene (reference sequence).

This chain joins TRBV5-1 and TRBJ2-1; 12 nucleotides line up with TRBD2. The CDR3 has 16 amino acids. Germline V gene sequence: CDR1 SGHRS, CDR2 YFSETQ. V lost 4 bases and J lost 7; bases outside the gene matches: 9. The CDR3 region has the DNA TGCGCCAGCAGCCCCGTCGGGACTAGCGGGTGGAATGAGCAGTTCTTC. Protein sequence: CASSPVGTSGWNEQFF. The variable domain in full, completed from reference TRBV5-1 and TRBJ2-1, reads KAGVTQTPRYLIKTRGQQVTLSCSPISGHRSVSWYQQTPGQGLQFLFEYFSETQRNKGNFPGRFSGRQFSNSRSEMNVSTLELGDSALYLCASSPVGTSGWNEQFFGPGTRLTVL.

The genes are TRBV28 and TRBJ1-1, with D possibly matching TRBD1 (6 bases). Germline V gene sequence: CDR1 MDHEN, CDR2 SYDVKM. Trimming took 1 base from V and 5 from J, leaving 11 bases between them. The CDR3 is made up of 14 amino acids. CDR3 region: CASSLLGGATEAFF. In DNA form, the CDR3 reads TGTGCCAGCAGTTTATTGGGGGGGGCGACTGAAGCTTTCTTT.

This rearrangement joins TRBV5-6 to TRBJ1-3; TRBD1 might be the D (6 bases). The V gene's germline CDR1 is SGHDT and CDR2 YYEEEE. This CDR3 comprises 16 residues. The ends were cut back, 4 bases at V and 0 bases at J, with 14 bases in the middle. For the CDR3, the DNA is TGTGCCAGCAGCCCCGGCGACAGGCACTCTGGAAACACCATATATTTT. Amino acid sequence: CASSPGDRHSGNTIYF.

This chain joins TRBV28 and TRBJ2-5, with D tentatively TRBD2 (7 bases). CDR3 length: 14 amino acids. Trimming left V 7 bases short and J 5 bases short, with 17 bases between. The germline V gene encodes CDR1 MDHEN and CDR2 SYDVKM. This CDR3 reads CASKMGGPGETQYF. CDR3 bases: TGTGCCAGCAAGATGGGGGGGCCGGGGGAGACCCAGTACTTC.

This clone occurred a few times. This rearrangement joins TRBV10-3 to TRBJ2-7; no clear D gene. V was pared by 6 bases and J by 3 bases, with 6 bases between. From germline, CDR1 is ENHRY and CDR2 SYGVKD. This CDR3 spans 11 amino acids. CDR3 sequence: CAISGVYEQYF. The CDR3 region has the DNA TGTGCCATCAGCGGAGTCTACGAGCAGTACTTC.

This clone was recorded a few times. Other DNA sequences in this specimen translate into the identical CDR3. The chain links TRBV19 to TRBJ2-2; TRBD1 agrees at 9 bases. Germline CDR1 is LNHDA and CDR2 is SQIVND (reference sequence). The V gene end was trimmed by 2 bases and the J gene end by 4 bases; junction bases not matched to a gene: 11. This CDR3 has 18 amino acids. CDR3 region: CASSIRGPGQGSTGELFF. The CDR3, as DNA: TGTGCCAGTAGTATACGGGGCCCCGGACAGGGGAGCACCGGGGAGCTGTTTTTT.

The DNA for the CDR3 is TGTGCCAGCAGTTTACGCGATAGGGCCGGACAGGAGGTGAATGAGCAGTTCTTC. Translation gives CASSLRDRAGQEVNEQFF. The chain links TRBV28 to TRBJ2-1; the match to TRBD1 covers 7 bases. CDR1 is MDHEN, CDR2 SYDVKM, per germline. There are 18 residues in the CDR3. V lost 2 bases, J lost 7 bases, and 17 bases stayed unmatched.

The chain links TRBV5-6 to TRBJ1-1; D is perhaps TRBD1 (5 bases). CDR1 and CDR2 from the germline V gene are SGHDT and YYEEEE. Trimming pared 0 bases from V and 8 bases from J, leaving 14 bases between. The CDR3 runs to 14 residues. Here the CDR3 DNA reads TGTGCCAGCAGCTTGGCCGGAGTGGGGCAGGAAGCTTTCTTT. Translation gives CASSLAGVGQEAFF.

The gene calls are TRBV28 and TRBJ1-3; tentative D call: TRBD1 (6 bases). Germline V gives CDR1 MDHEN, CDR2 SYDVKM. The ends were cut back, 11 bases at V and 4 bases at J, with 15 bases in the middle. CDR3 length equals 13 residues. This CDR3 reads CAGQTGSGNTIYF. The DNA of the CDR3 is TGTGCCGGACAAACAGGGAGCGGAAACACCATATATTTT.

This chain links TRBV28 with TRBJ2-7; D remains unclear. Trimming removed 2 bases from V and 3 bases from J, with 11 bases in between. The CDR3 runs 14 residues. Germline V lookup: CDR1 MDHEN, CDR2 SYDVKM. This chain's CDR3 is CASSLPDTRYEQYF. For the CDR3, the DNA is TGTGCCAGCAGTTTACCCGACACCCGCTACGAGCAGTACTTC.

The genes are TRBV6-5 and TRBJ2-1; tentative D call: TRBD2 (6 bases). The V gene's germline CDR1 is MNHEY and CDR2 SVGAGI. Trimming removed 0 bases at V and 3 bases at J, with 9 bases between. The CDR3 contains 15 residues. The CDR3 DNA sequence: TGTGCCAGCAGTTACTCTAGCGGTGACTACAATGAGCAGTTCTTC. Translation: CASSYSSGDYNEQFF.

V is TRBV6-5 and J is TRBJ2-2; the D gene is possibly TRBD1 (6 bases). The germline V gene has CDR1 MNHEY and CDR2 SVGAGI. V was clipped by 0 bases and J by 1 base, with 9 bases between them. This CDR3 has 16 amino acids. The CDR3 DNA reads TGTGCCAGCAGTTACTCGGGGGCGGGGAACACCGGGGAGCTGTTTTTT. Protein: CASSYSGAGNTGELFF.

The gene calls are TRBV5-1 and TRBJ1-2; D gene unclear. This CDR3 contains 15 residues. Per the germline V gene, CDR1 is SGHRS and CDR2 is YFSETQ. V lost 0 bases to trimming and J lost 3 bases, with 12 bases between them. CDR3 in DNA: TGCGCCAGCAGCTTGGTACCAGTGCGGGACTATGGCTACACCTTC. Encoded protein: CASSLVPVRDYGYTF.

This sequence joins TRBV7-9 and TRBJ1-2; D is unclear. V lost 11 bases and J 8 bases, leaving 15 bases between the germline ends. Germline V gene sequence: CDR1 SEHNR, CDR2 FQNEAQ (reference sequence). CDR3 length: 11 residues. Here the CDR3 reads CACIWGEGYTF. For the CDR3, the DNA is TGTGCCTGCATATGGGGAGAGGGCTACACCTTC. Using reference TRBV7-9 and TRBJ1-2 for the parts outside the CDR3, the full variable domain is DTGVSQNPRHKITKRGQNVTFRCDPISEHNRLYWYRQTLGQGPEFLTYFQNEAQLEKSRLLSDRFSAERPKGSFSTLEIQRTEQGDSAMYLCACIWGEGYTFGSGTRLTVV.

This clone was picked up one time. The chain employs TRBV7-9 and TRBJ2-3; TRBD1 aligns across 8 bases. Germline assignment: CDR1 SEHNR and CDR2 FQNEAQ (reference sequence). The trim removed 10 bases at V and 6 bases at J, leaving 15 bases unmatched. This CDR3 comprises 15 residues. DNA of the CDR3: TGTGCCACCGGACAGGGCTTTGGTTCGGCCGATACGCAGTATTTT. This encodes CATGQGFGSADTQYF.

In its sample, this clone was seen a few times. The genes are TRBV28 and TRBJ1-5; D is perhaps TRBD1 (5 bases). Germline CDR1 is MDHEN and CDR2 is SYDVKM. V lost 6 bases and J lost 4, with 13 bases in between. The CDR3 has 14 residues. DNA for the CDR3: TGTGCCAGCAGCTTAGGGGCGGTGAATCAGCCCCAGCATTTT. Protein sequence: CASSLGAVNQPQHF.